These 30 T cell receptor beta chains originate from one sample sequenced in a study of T cells in Graves' hyperthyroidism and ophthalmopathy. It was RNA transcripts that yielded the amplified TCR beta CDR3 regions. HTBI primers were employed in a first-round RT-PCR of the TCR CDR3. TCRdb reanalysed the multiplex PCR reads using MiXCR and keeps one entry per CDR3 protein. The sample lists fewer than 750,000 distinct CDR3 sequences; about 14% were seen once. Sequencing was carried out using blood. The receptors come from a woman aged 40 to 50 with Graves' ophthalmopathy.

At least ten counts were recorded for this clonotype. V and J are TRBV20-1 and TRBJ2-7; D call uncertain. The V gene lost 5 bases and the J gene lost 2 bases, with 13 bases spanning the gap. CDR3 length equals 13 residues. Germline values: CDR1 DFQATT, CDR2 SNEGSKA (reference sequence). The CDR3 loop is CSAVGPRPYEQYF. The CDR3, as DNA: TGCAGTGCTGTAGGACCCAGGCCCTACGAGCAGTACTTC.

This clonotype came up many times. Here the CDR3 reads CASSLYSANYGYTF. In DNA, the CDR3 is TGTGCCAGCAGTTTATACTCGGCTAACTATGGCTACACCTTC. V usage is TRBV28 and J usage is TRBJ1-2, with D hard to call. CDR1 MDHEN and CDR2 SYDVKM come from the germline V gene. The V and J ends lost 1 base and 0 bases respectively, with 6 bases between them. This CDR3 spans 14 amino acids.

The chain is built from TRBV30 and TRBJ2-7, with 9 bases matching TRBD1. This CDR3 has 15 residues. Germline lookup yields CDR1 GTSNPN and CDR2 SVGIG (reference sequence). V lost 2 bases, J lost 5 bases, and 10 bases stayed unmatched. The CDR3 bases are TGTGCCTGGAGTTTGTTGGGACAGGGTAAGGACGAGCAGTACTTC. It specifies CAWSLLGQGKDEQYF. Complete variable domain (other parts from reference TRBV30 and TRBJ2-7): SQTIHQWPATLVQPVGSPLSLECTVEGTSNPNLYWYRQAAGRGLQLLFYSVGIGQISSEVPQNLSASRPQDRQFILSSKKLLLSDSGFYLCAWSLLGQGKDEQYFGPGTRLTVT.

This clonotype appeared a few times. The chain carries TRBV7-2 and TRBJ1-2, with a weak D call TRBD1 (5 bases). The germline gives CDR1 SGHTA, CDR2 FQGNSA. V was pared by 2 bases and J by 7 bases, with 11 bases between. The CDR3 is 13 amino acids. The CDR3: CASSLLPGSGYTF. The CDR3 nucleotides are TGTGCCAGCAGCTTACTCCCAGGGTCTGGCTACACCTTC.

This clonotype was seen many times. The V gene is TRBV27, the J gene TRBJ1-2; D unclear. This CDR3 is 15 amino acids long. The V end lost 3 bases, the J end lost 0 bases, and 11 bases lay between the germline ends. Germline CDR1 is MNHEY and CDR2 is SMNVEV (reference sequence). The CDR3 sequence: CASSFRRGANYGYTF. In DNA, the CDR3 is TGTGCCAGCAGTTTTCGCCGAGGAGCTAACTATGGCTACACCTTC.

This clonotype was seen repeatedly, ten times or more. The chain combines TRBV6-1 with TRBJ2-5; 9 bases are a match to TRBD1. In germline, CDR1 is MNHNS, CDR2 SASEGT. This CDR3 has 15 residues. J was trimmed by 7 bases and V by 3 bases; bases with no gene match: 9. The CDR3 DNA follows: TGTGCCAGCAGTGATTCTGGGACAGGGATGGTGACCCAGTACTTC. Amino acid sequence: CASSDSGTGMVTQYF.

The chain carries TRBV20-1 and TRBJ2-2, with TRBD1 as a possible D gene (6 bases). The germline V gene encodes CDR1 DFQATT and CDR2 SNEGSKA (reference sequence). The length of the CDR3 is 15 residues. Trimming shortened V by 2 bases and J by 7 bases, and 17 bases separated the two germline ends. The CDR3 loop is CSARTPRGKGGELFF. CDR3 sequence (DNA): TGCAGTGCTAGAACTCCGAGGGGGAAGGGCGGGGAGCTGTTTTTT.

V usage is TRBV4-2 and J usage is TRBJ1-2, with D maybe TRBD1 (5 bases). Germline V gene lookup returns CDR1 LGHNA and CDR2 YNFKEQ. The ends were cut back, 1 base at V and 2 bases at J, with 23 bases in the middle. This CDR3 has 19 residues. The CDR3 here is CASSQGHRDTGRINYGYTF. The CDR3 DNA follows: TGTGCCAGCAGCCAAGGTCATCGAGATACGGGACGCATAAACTATGGCTACACCTTC.

This clonotype was picked up many times. The chain is built from TRBV7-9 and TRBJ1-2; D not resolved. The CDR3 consists of 13 residues. The germline V gene encodes CDR1 SEHNR and CDR2 FQNEAQ (reference sequence). Trimming removed 6 bases from V and 3 bases from J, with 11 bases in between. The CDR3: CASSSGSDYGYTF. The CDR3 nucleotides are TGTGCCAGCAGTTCGGGGTCCGACTATGGCTACACCTTC.

This clonotype was found once. The V call is TRBV28, the J call TRBJ2-2; 7 bases align to TRBD2. This CDR3 comprises 15 residues. V lost 2 bases, J lost 4 bases, and 4 bases stayed unmatched. Germline V lookup: CDR1 MDHEN, CDR2 SYDVKM. The DNA of the CDR3 is TGTGCCAGCAGTTTAGGTGGGACTACCACCGGGGAGCTGTTTTTT. It is translated as CASSLGGTTTGELFF.

The sample holds many counts of this clonotype. The chain has TRBV2 and TRBJ1-5, with 12 bases fitting TRBD1. CDR3 length equals 17 residues. With 6 bases clipped from V and 0 bases from J, the junction kept 6 bases outside the gene matches. The germline V gene encodes CDR1 SNHLY and CDR2 FYNNEI. The CDR3 spells CASSPGTGGGSNQPQHF. The CDR3 DNA is TGTGCCAGCAGCCCCGGGACAGGGGGCGGTAGCAATCAGCCCCAGCATTTT.

This clonotype was counted ten times or more. The V call is TRBV6-2 or TRBV6-3, the J call TRBJ2-7; 10 bases map to TRBD2. The V gene end was trimmed by 6 bases and the J gene end by 1 base; junction bases not matched to a gene: 6. The germline gives CDR1 MNHEY, CDR2 SVGEGT. This CDR3 has 15 residues. CDR3 protein: CASRELAGGSYEQYF. The CDR3 bases are TGTGCCAGCAGGGAATTAGCGGGAGGTTCCTACGAGCAGTACTTC.

This clonotype was recorded many times. V gene TRBV28 combines with J gene TRBJ1-1; perhaps TRBD1 as D (5 bases). This CDR3 has 15 amino acids. Germline-derived CDR1 and CDR2 are MDHEN and SYDVKM. The ends were cut back, 6 bases at V and 4 bases at J, with 18 bases in the middle. The CDR3 nucleotides are TGTGCCAGCAGGACCCGGGCCTTGGGGGTCACTGAAGCTTTCTTT. Its protein is CASRTRALGVTEAFF.

The V call is TRBV4-1, the J call TRBJ2-1; tentative D call: TRBD1 (10 bases). CDR3 length: 16 residues. The V and J ends lost 3 bases and 5 bases respectively, with 17 bases between them. The germline gives CDR1 MGHRA, CDR2 YSYEKL. The CDR3 region is CASSHLAGQGNNEQFF. As DNA, the CDR3 is TGCGCCAGCAGCCACCTAGCGGGACAGGGGAACAATGAGCAGTTCTTC.

Comment on this clonotype: A single base separates this from a much larger clone, so it may be a read error. V and J are TRBV12-3 or TRBV12-4 and TRBJ2-2; D unresolved. The CDR3 consists of 17 residues. V lost 2 bases, J lost 6 bases, and 19 bases lay in between. As DNA, the CDR3 is TGTGCCAGCAGTTTATCCCGGACCCTCGGTGGGGCCGGGGAGCTGTTTTTT. This encodes CASSLSRTLGGAGELFF.

This clonotype was recorded a few times. The chain employs TRBV7-8 and TRBJ2-3; D remains unclear. Germline V gene lookup returns CDR1 SGHVS and CDR2 FQNEAQ. The ends were cut back, 4 bases at V and 6 bases at J, with 5 bases in the middle. CDR3 length: 11 amino acids. The CDR3 DNA follows: TGTGCCAGCAGCTCCATGGATACGCAGTATTTT. Amino acids: CASSSMDTQYF.

The gene calls are TRBV6-1 and TRBJ2-2, with D perhaps matching TRBD2 (6 bases). Germline values: CDR1 MNHNS, CDR2 SASEGT. This CDR3 has 15 residues. The V end was cut by 6 bases, the J end by 1 base, with 12 bases between. As DNA, the CDR3 is TGTGCCAGCAGCCCGACGCGGGGGAACACCGGGGAGCTGTTTTTT. Its translation: CASSPTRGNTGELFF.

This clonotype was recorded many times. V and J are TRBV5-1 and TRBJ2-7; possible D gene TRBD1, 5 bases. The CDR3 is 14 amino acids. With 0 bases removed from V and 4 bases from J, the gap between germline ends came to 11 bases. The germline CDR1 and CDR2 sequences are SGHRS and YFSETQ. DNA for the CDR3: TGCGCCAGCAGCTTGGACCCAGGACAATACGAGCAGTACTTC. This encodes CASSLDPGQYEQYF.

The chain is built from TRBV20-1 and TRBJ1-5; D is uncertain. Germline CDR1 DFQATT, CDR2 SNEGSKA (reference sequence). CDR3 size: 15 residues. V shed 6 bases and J shed 3 bases, with 18 bases lying between them. In nucleotides, the CDR3 is TGCAGTGCGCAAACTATCTGGCAGATCAATCAGCCCCAGCATTTT. It yields the protein CSAQTIWQINQPQHF.

This clonotype has a count of ten or more. The rearrangement joins TRBV11-2 to TRBJ1-2; the D is unclear. CDR1 and CDR2 from the germline V gene are SGHAT and FQNNGV. Trimming shortened V by 4 bases and J by 8 bases, and 14 bases separated the two germline ends. The CDR3 contains 13 residues. The CDR3 bases are TGTGCCAGCAGCTCATCGACGGCGGCGGGCTACACCTTC. Amino acid sequence: CASSSSTAAGYTF.

This clonotype occurred many times. This chain connects TRBV10-1 to TRBJ2-6, with 10 bases identical to TRBD1. V trimming: 3 bases; J trimming: 0 bases; junction bases outside the gene matches: 8. The CDR3 is made up of 19 amino acids. Per germline, CDR1 WNHNN and CDR2 SYGVQD (reference sequence). The CDR3 coding sequence is TGCGCCAGCAGTGAAGCAAGGGACAGGGGCATCTCTGGGGCCAACGTCCTGACTTTC. This gives the protein CASSEARDRGISGANVLTF.

The chain couples TRBV12-5 to TRBJ1-2, with D possibly matching TRBD1 (5 bases). The CDR3 runs 12 residues. V was shortened by 6 bases and J by 5 bases, with 10 bases between the two germline ends. Germline V gene sequence: CDR1 LGHNT, CDR2 FRNRAP. CDR3 loop: CASGHTGYGYTF. The DNA of the CDR3 is TGTGCTAGTGGACATACAGGATATGGCTACACCTTC.

Only a few counts were recorded for this clonotype. The J gene is TRBJ2-5, the V gene TRBV30; D may be TRBD2 (6 bases). This CDR3 contains 15 residues. CDR1 and CDR2 from the germline V gene are GTSNPN and SVGIG (reference sequence). The V end was cut by 2 bases, the J end by 0 bases, with 13 bases between. CDR3 coding DNA: TGTGCCTGGAGTCGCGGGGAGCGGTACCAAGAGACCCAGTACTTC. Amino acid sequence: CAWSRGERYQETQYF.

This clonotype was found many times. The J gene is TRBJ1-6, the V gene TRBV27; TRBD1 is a possible D gene (5 bases). CDR1 is MNHEY, CDR2 SMNVEV, per germline (reference sequence). V lost 6 bases to trimming and J lost 3 bases, with 18 bases between them. The CDR3 extends over 17 amino acids. The CDR3 spells CASSSRQSPGYNSPLHF. DNA of the CDR3: TGTGCCAGCAGCAGCCGACAGTCTCCGGGCTATAATTCACCCCTCCACTTT.

Ten or more counts support this clonotype. This sequence joins TRBV6-5 and TRBJ2-5, with 10 bases identical to TRBD2. Germline lookup yields CDR1 MNHEY and CDR2 SVGAGI. The CDR3 has 16 residues. V gave up 2 bases and J gave up 5 bases; unmatched junction bases: 8. CDR3 in amino acids: CASSYELAGAGETQYF. The CDR3 coding sequence is TGTGCCAGCAGTTACGAGCTAGCGGGAGCTGGGGAGACCCAGTACTTC.

This clonotype was recorded many times. The CDR3: CASSSDRGFDEQYF. As DNA, the CDR3 is TGTGCCAGCAGTTCCGACAGGGGGTTCGACGAGCAGTACTTC. This chain joins TRBV12-3 or TRBV12-4 and TRBJ2-7, with 9 bases aligning to TRBD1. V lost 4 bases and J lost 5; bases outside the gene matches: 6. The CDR3 runs 14 residues.

This clonotype was observed at least ten times. This chain uses TRBV29-1 with TRBJ2-7, with D possibly being TRBD2 (5 bases). This CDR3 has 14 amino acids. Trimming removed 5 bases from V and 2 bases from J, with 16 bases in between. The germline CDR1 and CDR2 sequences are SQVTM and ANQGSEA. The CDR3 protein is CSVRILGGTYEQYF. CDR3 in DNA: TGCAGCGTTCGGATACTAGGTGGGACCTACGAGCAGTACTTC.

The genes are TRBV19 and TRBJ1-2; D unclear. The germline CDR1 and CDR2 sequences are LNHDA and SQIVND (reference sequence). V was clipped by 7 bases and J by 4 bases, with 10 bases between them. The CDR3 is made up of 12 amino acids. DNA for the CDR3: TGTGCCAGTACGGACCCAGGCTATGGCTACACCTTC. Encoded protein: CASTDPGYGYTF.

The sample holds many counts of this clonotype. This sequence joins TRBV2 and TRBJ2-5; TRBD1 aligns across 7 bases. J lost 2 bases, V lost 7 bases, and 10 bases had no gene match. This CDR3 comprises 15 residues. CDR1 and CDR2 from the germline V gene are SNHLY and FYNNEI. The CDR3 coding sequence is TGTGCCAGCAACCCCACAGGACAGGTACAAGAGACCCAGTACTTC. Translation gives CASNPTGQVQETQYF.

This clonotype was counted at least ten times. The chain couples TRBV12-3 or TRBV12-4 to TRBJ2-7; 13 bases line up with TRBD2. This CDR3 contains 17 residues. V shed 5 bases, J shed 1 base, and the junction held 8 bases outside the gene matches. The CDR3 region is CASSRGLAGERSYEQYF. CDR3 DNA sequence: TGTGCCAGCAGTCGTGGACTAGCGGGAGAGAGGTCCTACGAGCAGTACTTC.